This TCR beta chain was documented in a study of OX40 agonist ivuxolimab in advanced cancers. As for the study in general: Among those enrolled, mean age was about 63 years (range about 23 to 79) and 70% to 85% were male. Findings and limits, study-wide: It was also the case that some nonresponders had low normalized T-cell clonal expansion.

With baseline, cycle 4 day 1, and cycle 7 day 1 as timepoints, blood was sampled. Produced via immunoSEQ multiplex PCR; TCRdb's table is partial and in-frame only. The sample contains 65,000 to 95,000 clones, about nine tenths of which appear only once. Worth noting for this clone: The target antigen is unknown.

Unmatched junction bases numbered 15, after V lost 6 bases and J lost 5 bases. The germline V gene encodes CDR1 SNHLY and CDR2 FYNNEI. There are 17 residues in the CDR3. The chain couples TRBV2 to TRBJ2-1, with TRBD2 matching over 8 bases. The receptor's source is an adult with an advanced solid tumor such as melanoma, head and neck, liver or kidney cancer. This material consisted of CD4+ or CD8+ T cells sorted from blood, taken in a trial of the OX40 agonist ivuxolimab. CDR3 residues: CASSPPVQRELNNEQFF. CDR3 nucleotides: TGTGCCAGCAGCCCCCCTGTTCAGCGGGAGCTAAACAATGAGCAGTTCTTC.